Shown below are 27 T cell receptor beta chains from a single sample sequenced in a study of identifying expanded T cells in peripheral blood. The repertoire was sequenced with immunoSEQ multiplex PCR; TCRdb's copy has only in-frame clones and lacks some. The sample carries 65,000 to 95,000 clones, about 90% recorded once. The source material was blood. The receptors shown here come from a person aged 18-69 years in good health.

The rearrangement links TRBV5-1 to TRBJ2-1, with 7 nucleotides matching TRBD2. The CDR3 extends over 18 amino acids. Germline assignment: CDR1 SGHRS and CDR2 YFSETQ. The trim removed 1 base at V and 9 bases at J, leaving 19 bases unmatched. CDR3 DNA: TGCGCCAGCAGCTTGACGGGCGGGGGTACTCTTCAGCGGGGTGAGCAGTTCTTC. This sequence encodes CASSLTGGGTLQRGEQFF.

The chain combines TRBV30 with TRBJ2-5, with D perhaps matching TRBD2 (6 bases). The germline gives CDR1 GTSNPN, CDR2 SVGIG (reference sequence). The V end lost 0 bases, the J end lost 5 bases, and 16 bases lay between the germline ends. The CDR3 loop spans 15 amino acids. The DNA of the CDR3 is TGTGCCTGGAGTGTAAGGATGGGGACTTACGAGACCCAGTACTTC. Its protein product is CAWSVRMGTYETQYF. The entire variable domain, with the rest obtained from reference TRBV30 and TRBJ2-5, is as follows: SQTIHQWPATLVQPVGSPLSLECTVEGTSNPNLYWYRQAAGRGLQLLFYSVGIGQISSEVPQNLSASRPQDRQFILSSKKLLLSDSGFYLCAWSVRMGTYETQYFGPGTRLLVL.

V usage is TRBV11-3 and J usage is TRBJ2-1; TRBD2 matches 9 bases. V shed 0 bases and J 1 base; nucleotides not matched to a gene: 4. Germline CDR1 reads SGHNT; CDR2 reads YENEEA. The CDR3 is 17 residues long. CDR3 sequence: CASSLEALAGSYNEQFF. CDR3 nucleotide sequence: TGTGCCAGCAGCTTAGAGGCCCTAGCGGGGTCCTACAATGAGCAGTTCTTC.

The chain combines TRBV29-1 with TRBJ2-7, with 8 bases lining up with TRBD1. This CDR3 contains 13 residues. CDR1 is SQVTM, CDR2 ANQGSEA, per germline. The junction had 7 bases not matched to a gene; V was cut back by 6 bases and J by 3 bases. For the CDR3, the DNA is TGCAGCGTCGCCGGACAGGGATTCTACGAGCAGTACTTC. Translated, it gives CSVAGQGFYEQYF.

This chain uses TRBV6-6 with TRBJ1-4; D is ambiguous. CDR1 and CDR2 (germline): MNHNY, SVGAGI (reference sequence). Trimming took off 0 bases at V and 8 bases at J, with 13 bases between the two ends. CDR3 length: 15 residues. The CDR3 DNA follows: TGTGCCAGCAGTTACTCTGGGCAGGCCAAGGAAAAACTGTTTTTT. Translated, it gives CASSYSGQAKEKLFF.

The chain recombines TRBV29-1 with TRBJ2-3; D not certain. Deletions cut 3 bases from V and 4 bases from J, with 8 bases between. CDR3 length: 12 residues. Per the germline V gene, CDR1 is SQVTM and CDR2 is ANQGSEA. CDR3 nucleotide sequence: TGCAGCGTTGAGTCCCTGGCAGATACGCAGTATTTT. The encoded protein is CSVESLADTQYF.

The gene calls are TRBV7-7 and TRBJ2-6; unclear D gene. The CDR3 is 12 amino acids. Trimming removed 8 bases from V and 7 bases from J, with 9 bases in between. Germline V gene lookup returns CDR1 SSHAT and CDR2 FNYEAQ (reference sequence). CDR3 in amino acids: CASGARANVLTF. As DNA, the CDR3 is TGTGCCAGCGGAGCCCGAGCCAACGTCCTGACTTTC.

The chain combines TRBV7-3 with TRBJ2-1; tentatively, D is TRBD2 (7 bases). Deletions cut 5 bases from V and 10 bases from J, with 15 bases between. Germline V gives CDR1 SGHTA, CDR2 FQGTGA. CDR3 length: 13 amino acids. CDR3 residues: CASSQIPGGEQFF. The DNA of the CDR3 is TGTGCCAGCAGCCAAATCCCGGGGGGCGAGCAGTTCTTC. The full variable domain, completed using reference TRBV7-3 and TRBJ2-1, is GAGVSQTPSNKVTEKGKYVELRCDPISGHTALYWYRQSLGQGPEFLIYFQGTGAADDSGLPNDRFFAVRPEGSVSTLKIQRTERGDSAVYLCASSQIPGGEQFFGPGTRLTVL.

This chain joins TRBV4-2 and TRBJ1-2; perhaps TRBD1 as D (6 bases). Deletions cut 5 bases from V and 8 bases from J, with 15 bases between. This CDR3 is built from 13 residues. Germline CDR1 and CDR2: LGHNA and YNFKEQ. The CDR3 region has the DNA TGTGCCAGCAGCTTTGGGGGGGCCCAGGGCTACACCTTC. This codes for CASSFGGAQGYTF.

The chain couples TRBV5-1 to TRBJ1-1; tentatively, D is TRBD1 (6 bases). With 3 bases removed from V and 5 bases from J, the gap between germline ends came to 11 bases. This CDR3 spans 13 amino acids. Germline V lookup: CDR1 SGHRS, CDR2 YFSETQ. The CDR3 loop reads CASSSGVATEAFF. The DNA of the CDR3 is TGCGCCAGCAGCTCAGGGGTAGCGACTGAAGCTTTCTTT.

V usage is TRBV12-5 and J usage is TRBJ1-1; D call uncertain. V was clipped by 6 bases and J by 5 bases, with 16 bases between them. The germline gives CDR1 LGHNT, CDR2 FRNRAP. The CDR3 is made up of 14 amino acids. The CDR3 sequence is CASGSPREETEAFF. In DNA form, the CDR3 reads TGTGCTAGTGGCTCTCCCCGGGAGGAGACTGAAGCTTTCTTT.

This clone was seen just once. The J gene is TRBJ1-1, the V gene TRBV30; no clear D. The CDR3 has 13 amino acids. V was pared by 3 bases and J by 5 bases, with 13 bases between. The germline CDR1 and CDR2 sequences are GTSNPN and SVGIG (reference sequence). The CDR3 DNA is TGTGCCTGGAGAGCCTCGACAAGGACTGAAGCTTTCTTT. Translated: CAWRASTRTEAFF.

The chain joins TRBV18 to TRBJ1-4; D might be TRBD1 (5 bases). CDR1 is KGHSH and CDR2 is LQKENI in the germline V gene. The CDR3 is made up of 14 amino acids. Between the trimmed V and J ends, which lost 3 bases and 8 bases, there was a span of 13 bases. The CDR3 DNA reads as TGTGCCAGCTCACCGTTACCGGGGGACGAAAAACTGTTTTTT. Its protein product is CASSPLPGDEKLFF. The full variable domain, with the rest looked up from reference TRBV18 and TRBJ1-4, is NAGVMQNPRHLVRRRGQEARLRCSPMKGHSHVYWYRQLPEEGLKFMVYLQKENIIDESGMPKERFSAEFPKEGPSILRIQQVVRGDSAAYFCASSPLPGDEKLFFGSGTQLSVL.

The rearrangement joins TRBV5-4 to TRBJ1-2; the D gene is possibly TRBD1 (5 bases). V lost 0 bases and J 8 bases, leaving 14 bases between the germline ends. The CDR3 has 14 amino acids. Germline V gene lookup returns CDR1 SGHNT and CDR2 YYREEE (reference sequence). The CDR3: CASSLEVGEDGYTF. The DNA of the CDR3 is TGTGCCAGCAGCTTGGAAGTAGGGGAGGACGGCTACACCTTC.

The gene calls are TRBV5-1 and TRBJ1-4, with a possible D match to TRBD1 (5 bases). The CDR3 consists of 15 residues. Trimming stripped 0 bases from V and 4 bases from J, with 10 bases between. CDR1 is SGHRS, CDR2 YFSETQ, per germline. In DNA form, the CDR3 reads TGCGCCAGCAGCTTGGCCGGCCAGGGTAATGAAAAACTGTTTTTT. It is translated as CASSLAGQGNEKLFF.

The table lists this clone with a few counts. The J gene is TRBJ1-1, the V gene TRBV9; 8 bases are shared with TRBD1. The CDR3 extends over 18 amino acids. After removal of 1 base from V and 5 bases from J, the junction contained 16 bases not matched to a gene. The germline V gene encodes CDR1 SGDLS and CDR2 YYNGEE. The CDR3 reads CASSVSSGGKGPETEAFF. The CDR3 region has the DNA TGTGCCAGCAGCGTATCTTCAGGGGGCAAGGGTCCGGAGACTGAAGCTTTCTTT.

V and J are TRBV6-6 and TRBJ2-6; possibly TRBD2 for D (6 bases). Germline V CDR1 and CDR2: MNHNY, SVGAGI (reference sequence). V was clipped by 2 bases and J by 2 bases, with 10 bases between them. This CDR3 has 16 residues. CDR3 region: CASSYPGETGANVLTF. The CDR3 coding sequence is TGTGCCAGCAGTTACCCGGGAGAAACTGGGGCCAACGTCCTGACTTTC.

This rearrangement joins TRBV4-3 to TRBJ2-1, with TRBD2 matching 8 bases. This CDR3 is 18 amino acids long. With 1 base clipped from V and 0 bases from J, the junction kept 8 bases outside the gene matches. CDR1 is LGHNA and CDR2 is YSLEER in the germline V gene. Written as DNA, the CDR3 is TGCGCCAGCAGCCAAGGGCTAGCGGGTGAGAGCTCCTACAATGAGCAGTTCTTC. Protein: CASSQGLAGESSYNEQFF.

The CDR3 spells CASSMVVTETNEQFF. For the CDR3, the DNA is TGCGCCAGCAGCATGGTGGTGACTGAGACCAATGAGCAGTTCTTC. The chain employs TRBV5-1 and TRBJ2-1, with D unresolved. This CDR3 is 15 amino acids long. The germline CDR1 and CDR2 sequences are SGHRS and YFSETQ. Trimming left V 4 bases short and J 6 bases short, with 17 bases between. The complete variable domain, with remaining parts taken from reference TRBV5-1 and TRBJ2-1, reads KAGVTQTPRYLIKTRGQQVTLSCSPISGHRSVSWYQQTPGQGLQFLFEYFSETQRNKGNFPGRFSGRQFSNSRSEMNVSTLELGDSALYLCASSMVVTETNEQFFGPGTRLTVL.

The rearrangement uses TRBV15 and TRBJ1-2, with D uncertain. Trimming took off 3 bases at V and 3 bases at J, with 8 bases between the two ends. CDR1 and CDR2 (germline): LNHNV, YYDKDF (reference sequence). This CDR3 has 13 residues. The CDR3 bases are TGTGCCACCAGCAGGTCCGACGACTATGGCTACACCTTC. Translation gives CATSRSDDYGYTF.

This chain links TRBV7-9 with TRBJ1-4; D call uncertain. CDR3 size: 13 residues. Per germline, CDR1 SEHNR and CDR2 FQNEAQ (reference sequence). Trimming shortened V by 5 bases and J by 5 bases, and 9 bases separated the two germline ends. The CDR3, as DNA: TGTGCCAGCAGCCTAGGACGGAATGAAAAACTGTTTTTT. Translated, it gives CASSLGRNEKLFF.

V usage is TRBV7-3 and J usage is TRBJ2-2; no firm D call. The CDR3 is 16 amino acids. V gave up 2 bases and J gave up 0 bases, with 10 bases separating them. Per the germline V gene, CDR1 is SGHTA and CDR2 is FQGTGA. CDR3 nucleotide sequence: TGTGCCAGCAGCTTATCCCCTGGCGCGAACACCGGGGAGCTGTTTTTT. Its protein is CASSLSPGANTGELFF.

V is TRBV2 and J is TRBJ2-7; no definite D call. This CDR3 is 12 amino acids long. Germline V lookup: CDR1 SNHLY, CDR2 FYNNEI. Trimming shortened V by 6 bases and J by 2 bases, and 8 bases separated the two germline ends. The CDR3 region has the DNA TGTGCCAGCAGGCAGTCTACCTACGAGCAGTACTTC. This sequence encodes CASRQSTYEQYF.

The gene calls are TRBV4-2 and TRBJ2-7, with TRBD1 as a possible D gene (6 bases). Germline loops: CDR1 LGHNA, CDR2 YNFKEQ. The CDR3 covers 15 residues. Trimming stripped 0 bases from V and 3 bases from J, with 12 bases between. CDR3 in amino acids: CASSQDRDTFYEQYF. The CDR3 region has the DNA TGTGCCAGCAGCCAAGACCGGGACACTTTCTACGAGCAGTACTTC.

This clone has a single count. The CDR3: CASSSAGAGGAVDTQYF. The CDR3 coding sequence is TGTGCCAGCAGTTCCGCTGGCGCGGGGGGCGCGGTAGATACGCAGTATTTT. The V call is TRBV28, the J call TRBJ2-3; 8 positions match TRBD2. Germline values: CDR1 MDHEN, CDR2 SYDVKM. J lost 5 bases, V lost 4 bases, and 14 bases had no gene match. The CDR3 loop spans 17 amino acids.

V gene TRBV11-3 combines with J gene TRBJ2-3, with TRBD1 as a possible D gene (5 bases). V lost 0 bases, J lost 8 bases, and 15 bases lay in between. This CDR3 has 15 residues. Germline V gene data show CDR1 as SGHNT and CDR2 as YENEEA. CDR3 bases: TGTGCCAGCAGCTTAGACCCTAGGGGCACTACTACGCAGTATTTT. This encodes CASSLDPRGTTTQYF.

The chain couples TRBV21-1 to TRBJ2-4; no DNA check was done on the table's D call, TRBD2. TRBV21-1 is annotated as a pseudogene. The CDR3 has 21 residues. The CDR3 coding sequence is TGTGCCAGCAGCAAAGATGTCCCCGGACTAGCGGGGATCCCCCTCCAAAACATTCAGTACTTC. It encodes CASSKDVPGLAGIPLQNIQYF.